What follows are 18 T cell receptor beta chains derived from one specimen sequenced in a study of T cell repertoires in cytomegalovirus infection. TCRdb re-called the reads through MiXCR, storing one row per CDR3 protein. The table has around 81,000 distinct CDR3 sequences, roughly 40% seen once. For these TCRs, the target antigens are not known. The source material was CD8+ T cells from cultured PBMCs, sampled from culture after CMV antigen stimulation. These receptors were obtained from a human donor in good health (CMV status not recorded). Some clones in this sample may be carry-over from other donors' samples.

The V and J genes are TRBV4-1 and TRBJ1-2; no reliable D call. The CDR3 loop spans 13 amino acids. The V end lost 0 bases, the J end lost 8 bases, and 10 bases lay between the germline ends. The V gene's germline CDR1 is MGHRA and CDR2 YSYEKL. In DNA, the CDR3 is TGCGCCAGCAGCCAAGATTCTAGGGCCGGCTACACCTTC. Protein: CASSQDSRAGYTF.

This clonotype was observed a handful of times. The rearrangement uses TRBV6-5 and TRBJ1-2, with D perhaps TRBD1 (5 bases). The CDR3 runs to 14 residues. Trimming took off 2 bases at V and 0 bases at J, with 7 bases between the two ends. The V gene's germline CDR1 is MNHEY and CDR2 SVGAGI. This chain's CDR3 is CASSYRTPNYGYTF. DNA of the CDR3: TGTGCCAGCAGTTACCGGACACCTAACTATGGCTACACCTTC.

The genes are TRBV11-2 and TRBJ2-7; D may be TRBD1 (6 bases). CDR1 and CDR2 from the germline V gene are SGHAT and FQNNGV. The ends were cut back, 3 bases at V and 1 base at J, with 10 bases in the middle. This CDR3 is 14 amino acids long. The chain's CDR3 is CASSLQGPSYEQYF. The CDR3 DNA follows: TGTGCCAGCAGCTTGCAGGGGCCGTCCTACGAGCAGTACTTC.

In DNA, the CDR3 is TGTGCCAGCAGCTCCTTCCGGGACAGGCAAGAGACCCAGTACTTC. Its protein is CASSSFRDRQETQYF. This chain joins TRBV7-9 and TRBJ2-5; 8 bases align to TRBD1. The CDR3 contains 15 residues. The trim removed 4 bases at V and 2 bases at J, leaving 6 bases unmatched. Germline CDR1 is SEHNR and CDR2 is FQNEAQ (reference sequence).

This clonotype was picked up many times. The gene calls are TRBV20-1 and TRBJ2-1; 9 nucleotides agree with TRBD2. V shed 0 bases and J 8 bases; nucleotides not matched to a gene: 11. The CDR3 is 16 residues long. Germline V gene lookup returns CDR1 DFQATT and CDR2 SNEGSKA (reference sequence). The CDR3 protein is CSARDRSGRGGYEQFF. The CDR3 DNA reads as TGCAGTGCTAGAGATAGGTCTGGGCGGGGGGGCTATGAGCAGTTCTTC.

The V call is TRBV7-4, the J call TRBJ2-2; D is uncertain. Trimming removed 5 bases at V and 6 bases at J, with 16 bases between. Germline V lookup: CDR1 SGHVT, CDR2 SQSDAQ. The CDR3 is 15 amino acids. CDR3 nucleotide sequence: TGTGCCAGCAGCCCACCTCAGGTTGGAGCCGGGGAGCTGTTTTTT. Residues: CASSPPQVGAGELFF.

The chain joins TRBV20-1 to TRBJ2-1, with 8 bases aligning to TRBD1. CDR3 length: 15 residues. With V trimmed by 0 bases and J by 0 bases, 1 base remained unmatched. Germline values: CDR1 DFQATT, CDR2 SNEGSKA (reference sequence). The CDR3 coding sequence is TGCAGTGCTAGAGAAACAGGGGGCTCCTACAATGAGCAGTTCTTC. Its protein is CSARETGGSYNEQFF.

V gene TRBV4-1 combines with J gene TRBJ1-1; tentative D call: TRBD1 (6 bases). Germline V CDR1 and CDR2: MGHRA, YSYEKL. The CDR3 loop spans 15 amino acids. V lost 6 bases and J 0 bases, leaving 14 bases between the germline ends. CDR3 sequence: CASRQDRALNTEAFF. The CDR3 region has the DNA TGCGCCAGCAGGCAGGACAGAGCTCTGAACACTGAAGCTTTCTTT.

This sequence joins TRBV7-2 and TRBJ2-7; 7 nucleotides line up with TRBD1. V lost 5 bases and J lost 0; bases outside the gene matches: 7. From germline, CDR1 is SGHTA and CDR2 FQGNSA. The CDR3 extends over 15 amino acids. CDR3 in amino acids: CASSLTGASSYEQYF. The CDR3 region has the DNA TGTGCCAGCAGCCTCACAGGGGCCTCCTCCTACGAGCAGTACTTC.

The gene calls are TRBV7-9 and TRBJ2-7; D is perhaps TRBD1 (6 bases). Trimming stripped 5 bases from V and 2 bases from J, with 16 bases between. The CDR3 length is 15 residues. CDR1 is SEHNR and CDR2 is FQNEAQ in the germline V gene (reference sequence). The CDR3 region is CASSHGQHGPYEQYF. DNA of the CDR3: TGTGCCAGCAGCCACGGACAGCACGGGCCCTACGAGCAGTACTTC.

The chain combines TRBV20-1 with TRBJ1-5, with a tentative D call TRBD1 (5 bases). This CDR3 region has 20 residues. Germline V lookup: CDR1 DFQATT, CDR2 SNEGSKA (reference sequence). V lost 0 bases and J 1 base, leaving 25 bases between the germline ends. CDR3 region: CSARDPRGSSQGLSNQPQHF. The CDR3 region has the DNA TGCAGTGCTAGAGACCCCCGGGGTTCGAGCCAGGGACTAAGCAATCAGCCCCAGCATTTT.

V gene TRBV5-1 combines with J gene TRBJ1-1; a possible D gene is TRBD1 (6 bases). V was shortened by 5 bases and J by 0 bases, with 14 bases between the two germline ends. The CDR3 covers 15 residues. Germline values: CDR1 SGHRS, CDR2 YFSETQ. The CDR3: CASRPSTGVNTEAFF. DNA for the CDR3: TGCGCCAGCAGGCCATCGACAGGCGTGAACACTGAAGCTTTCTTT. The variable domain in full, completed from reference TRBV5-1 and TRBJ1-1, reads KAGVTQTPRYLIKTRGQQVTLSCSPISGHRSVSWYQQTPGQGLQFLFEYFSETQRNKGNFPGRFSGRQFSNSRSEMNVSTLELGDSALYLCASRPSTGVNTEAFFGQGTRLTVV.

In its sample, this clonotype was seen once. This chain connects TRBV11-2 to TRBJ2-2; 14 bases are a match to TRBD2. CDR3 size: 19 residues. Germline CDR1 and CDR2: SGHAT and FQNNGV. V shed 4 bases, J shed 1 base, and the junction held 8 bases outside the gene matches. DNA of the CDR3: TGTGCCAGCAGCTCGGCGCGACTAGCGGGGGGGAAGAACACCGGGGAGCTGTTTTTT. Translation gives CASSSARLAGGKNTGELFF.

V is TRBV7-2 and J is TRBJ2-6; D is uncertain. The CDR3 is 15 residues long. CDR1 and CDR2 from the germline V gene are SGHTA and FQGNSA. Trimming stripped 1 base from V and 0 bases from J, with 4 bases between. This CDR3 is CASSLGPSGANVLTF. The CDR3 bases are TGTGCCAGCAGCTTAGGCCCCTCTGGGGCCAACGTCCTGACTTTC.

This clonotype was observed a handful of times. J is TRBJ1-1 and V is TRBV19; D not certain. Germline V gene sequence: CDR1 LNHDA, CDR2 SQIVND (reference sequence). Trimming took 4 bases from V and 4 from J, leaving 7 bases between them. The CDR3 covers 12 residues. For the CDR3, the DNA is TGTGCCAGTAGTACCCTCACCACTGAAGCTTTCTTT. As protein: CASSTLTTEAFF.

This clonotype was seen a few times. The rearrangement uses TRBV19 and TRBJ1-1; D uncertain. The CDR3 covers 16 residues. CDR1 is LNHDA, CDR2 SQIVND, per germline (reference sequence). With 0 bases removed from V and 1 base from J, the gap between germline ends came to 12 bases. The CDR3 protein is CASSIERQDPNTEAFF. The CDR3 DNA follows: TGTGCCAGTAGTATAGAACGGCAGGACCCGAACACTGAAGCTTTCTTT.

The chain recombines TRBV7-8 with TRBJ2-7, with D possibly matching TRBD1 (5 bases). CDR1 and CDR2 from the germline V gene are SGHVS and FQNEAQ. Deletions cut 5 bases from V and 2 bases from J, with 16 bases between. The CDR3 spans 15 residues. This CDR3 reads CASSPGHVGTYEQYF. The CDR3 region has the DNA TGTGCCAGCAGCCCCGGACATGTCGGCACCTACGAGCAGTACTTC. The whole variable domain, remainder taken from reference TRBV7-8 and TRBJ2-7, is GAGVSQSPRYKVAKRGQDVALRCDPISGHVSLFWYQQALGQGPEFLTYFQNEAQLDKSGLPSDRFFAERPEGSVSTLKIQRTQQEDSAVYLCASSPGHVGTYEQYFGPGTRLTVT.

There are a few counts of this clonotype. The genes are TRBV5-4 and TRBJ1-6; D gene ambiguous. The CDR3 contains 15 residues. With 0 bases removed from V and 7 bases from J, the gap between germline ends came to 11 bases. Germline V gene lookup returns CDR1 SGHNT and CDR2 YYREEE (reference sequence). This CDR3 reads CASSLGGVGNSPLHF. CDR3 coding DNA: TGTGCCAGCAGCTTGGGAGGTGTGGGGAATTCACCCCTCCACTTT.